These 24 T cell receptor beta chains were all obtained from the same sample, sequenced in a study of cytomegalovirus exposure and HLA in healthy donors. The PCR contained 60 Vbeta and 13 Jbeta primers. Clones were sequenced by immunoSEQ multiplex PCR, and TCRdb holds only the in-frame ones, with some missing. The sample contains about 99,000 clones, around 82% of which appear only once. The sample taken for sequencing was PBMCs. The receptors derive from a woman in her thirties or forties in good health and CMV-seronegative.

V usage is TRBV19 and J usage is TRBJ2-2, with a weak D call TRBD2 (5 bases). The length of the CDR3 is 21 residues. Germline values: CDR1 LNHDA, CDR2 SQIVND (reference sequence). V was shortened by 3 bases and J by 0 bases, with 26 bases between the two germline ends. CDR3 amino acids: CASSMVEVRKKLNANTGELFF. DNA of the CDR3: TGTGCCAGTAGTATGGTGGAGGTACGGAAAAAATTGAACGCGAACACCGGGGAGCTGTTTTTT.

The chain links TRBV7-9 to TRBJ1-1; TRBD1 might be the D (5 bases). Trimming cost V 1 base and J 4 bases, with 10 bases left between them. The CDR3 has 14 amino acids. Germline loops: CDR1 SEHNR, CDR2 FQNEAQ (reference sequence). The CDR3 nucleotides read TGTGCCAGCAGCTTAGTGCAGGGAGGCACTGAAGCTTTCTTT. Translated, it gives CASSLVQGGTEAFF.

V is TRBV11-3 and J is TRBJ2-5; D perhaps matches TRBD1 (5 bases). CDR1 is SGHNT, CDR2 YENEEA, per germline. With 4 bases removed from V and 11 bases from J, the gap between germline ends came to 11 bases. The CDR3 is 11 amino acids. The CDR3 reads CASSSGSGQYF. CDR3 DNA: TGTGCCAGCAGCTCTGGGTCAGGGCAGTACTTC. Full variable domain (rest looked up from reference TRBV11-3 and TRBJ2-5): EAGVVQSPRYKIIEKKQPVAFWCNPISGHNTLYWYLQNLGQGPELLIRYENEEAVDDSQLPKDRFSAERLKGVDSTLKIQPAELGDSAVYLCASSSGSGQYFGPGTRLLVL.

This clone is a singleton in its sample. The chain recombines TRBV27 with TRBJ2-5, with 9 nucleotides matching TRBD2. The V gene end was trimmed by 2 bases and the J gene end by 4 bases; junction bases not matched to a gene: 8. This CDR3 is 16 amino acids long. Germline-derived CDR1 and CDR2 are MNHEY and SMNVEV (reference sequence). The CDR3 DNA sequence: TGTGCCAGCAGTTTAGGGGGTAGCGGGAGCCGAGAGACCCAGTACTTC. Its translation: CASSLGGSGSRETQYF.

The V and J genes are TRBV18 and TRBJ2-5; a weak D match, TRBD2 (6 bases). The J call may be mistaken, given a closer DNA end match to TRBJ2-7. Germline V gene sequence: CDR1 KGHSH, CDR2 LQKENI. The CDR3 runs 14 residues. CDR3 in amino acids: CASSRGTWGYEQYF. For the CDR3, the DNA is TGTGCCAGCTCCCGCGGGACCTGGGGATACGAGCAGTACTTC.

V usage is TRBV18 and J usage is TRBJ2-7, with D possibly being TRBD2 (6 bases). V was trimmed by 7 bases and J by 0 bases, leaving 13 bases between them. From germline, CDR1 is KGHSH and CDR2 LQKENI. CDR3 length: 14 residues. CDR3 sequence reads: CASLDYPSSYEQYF. In nucleotides, the CDR3 is TGTGCCAGCTTGGACTACCCGAGCTCCTACGAGCAGTACTTC.

The chain carries TRBV28 and TRBJ2-6; D remains unclear. The CDR3 covers 15 residues. Germline CDR1 reads MDHEN; CDR2 reads SYDVKM. The V end lost 4 bases, the J end lost 0 bases, and 7 bases lay between the germline ends. The CDR3 DNA is TGTGCCAGCAGTTCTTATAGCTCTGGGGCCAACGTCCTGACTTTC. Its translation is CASSSYSSGANVLTF.

This clone is a singleton in its sample. This sequence joins TRBV7-9 and TRBJ2-7; 7 nucleotides match TRBD1. Germline CDR1 reads SEHNR; CDR2 reads FQNEAQ (reference sequence). The V segment lost 5 bases and the J segment 2 bases; nucleotides outside the gene matches: 3. The CDR3 is 13 residues long. CDR3 nucleotides: TGTGCCAGCAGCCTTGGGACAGCCTACGAGCAGTACTTC. This gives the protein CASSLGTAYEQYF.

The V call is TRBV30, the J call TRBJ2-5; a weak D match, TRBD2 (6 bases). The CDR3 sequence is 15 residues long. The V end lost 3 bases, the J end lost 4 bases, and 18 bases lay between the germline ends. Germline loops: CDR1 GTSNPN, CDR2 SVGIG (reference sequence). The DNA of the CDR3 is TGTGCCTGGAGGGGAAAAAGGGCCGGGGGAGAGACCCAGTACTTC. Translation: CAWRGKRAGGETQYF.

This clone occurred a few times. For the CDR3, the DNA is TGCGCCAGCAGCTTGGGAGGTGACGGAGCCTACGAGCAGTACTTC. The encoded protein is CASSLGGDGAYEQYF. This chain connects TRBV5-1 to TRBJ2-7; D gene unclear. Trimming took off 0 bases at V and 2 bases at J, with 12 bases between the two ends. The CDR3 runs to 15 residues. Germline values: CDR1 SGHRS, CDR2 YFSETQ.

The V call is TRBV29-1, the J call TRBJ2-7; 7 bases fit TRBD1. The CDR3 contains 13 residues. Germline V lookup: CDR1 SQVTM, CDR2 ANQGSEA. V shed 6 bases, J shed 2 bases, and the junction held 7 bases outside the gene matches. CDR3 sequence: CSVVTGITYEQYF. The DNA of the CDR3 is TGCAGCGTCGTGACAGGGATCACCTACGAGCAGTACTTC.

This clone was seen once. This chain links TRBV19 with TRBJ1-1, with D perhaps TRBD1 (5 bases). V dropped 5 bases and J dropped 5 bases, with 12 bases sitting between them. The CDR3 covers 13 residues. Germline values: CDR1 LNHDA, CDR2 SQIVND (reference sequence). The CDR3 nucleotides read TGTGCCAGTAGTCCCTCCGCAGGGACTGAAGCTTTCTTT. Translated: CASSPSAGTEAFF.

This clone occurred once. The J gene is TRBJ1-5, the V gene TRBV7-8; D is possibly TRBD1 (5 bases). CDR1 is SGHVS, CDR2 FQNEAQ, per germline. The V gene lost 0 bases and the J gene lost 11 bases, with 11 bases spanning the gap. The CDR3 has 13 residues. The DNA of the CDR3 is TGTGCCAGCAGCTTAGCTGTGCCGGGGGCCCAGCATTTT. Its translation: CASSLAVPGAQHF.

The V gene is TRBV7-9, the J gene TRBJ1-1; D gene unclear. CDR1 SEHNR and CDR2 FQNEAQ come from the germline V gene (reference sequence). This CDR3 contains 12 residues. Trimming cost V 1 base and J 8 bases, with 8 bases left between them. As DNA, the CDR3 is TGTGCCAGCAGCTTAGAACGGTCGGAAGCTTTCTTT. This translates into CASSLERSEAFF.

On this clone itself: Other DNA sequences in this sample translate to the same CDR3. The chain couples TRBV11-2 to TRBJ2-7, with D possibly TRBD1 on 5 matching bases. Germline V gives CDR1 SGHAT, CDR2 FQNNGV. This CDR3 is 15 amino acids long. V was trimmed by 0 bases and J by 0 bases, leaving 9 bases between them. The CDR3: CASSLEGRGSYEQYF. In DNA, the CDR3 is TGTGCCAGCAGCTTAGAGGGAAGGGGCTCCTACGAGCAGTACTTC.

The rearrangement links TRBV6-5 to TRBJ1-1; tentatively, D is TRBD1 (6 bases). The CDR3 is made up of 13 amino acids. Per the germline V gene, CDR1 is MNHEY and CDR2 is SVGAGI. V was pared by 2 bases and J by 5 bases, with 9 bases between. DNA for the CDR3: TGTGCCAGCAGTTACGCAGGGGCAACTGAAGCTTTCTTT. Amino acid sequence: CASSYAGATEAFF.

The CDR3 loop is CASSIRTRGAYEQYF. CDR3 DNA sequence: TGTGCCAGCAGTATACGGACTAGGGGGGCCTACGAGCAGTACTTC. The rearrangement links TRBV27 to TRBJ2-5; D may be TRBD2 (7 bases). The J call may be wrong; the DNA end is better matched by TRBJ2-7. The V gene's germline CDR1 is MNHEY and CDR2 SMNVEV (reference sequence). The CDR3 has 15 amino acids.

The chain joins TRBV6-1 to TRBJ2-5; 7 bases match TRBD1. This CDR3 comprises 14 residues. V was clipped by 5 bases and J by 2 bases; unmatched bases: 5. Germline V gene data show CDR1 as MNHNS and CDR2 as SASEGT. The CDR3 spells CASSLPGQQETQYF. Written as DNA, the CDR3 is TGTGCCAGCAGTCTACCGGGACAGCAAGAGACCCAGTACTTC.

The rearrangement links TRBV29-1 to TRBJ2-5; 12 bases align to TRBD2. Trimming at V came to 6 bases and at J to 11 bases, leaving 13 bases not matched to a gene. There are 14 residues in the CDR3. Looked up from germline, CDR1 is SQVTM and CDR2 is ANQGSEA. CDR3 DNA: TGCAGCGTCCAAAACGGACTAGCGGGACAGGAGCAGTACTTC. It encodes CSVQNGLAGQEQYF.

The chain is built from TRBV28 and TRBJ2-6, with 7 positions matching TRBD1. Germline CDR1 reads MDHEN; CDR2 reads SYDVKM. Trimming cost V 5 bases and J 1 base; bases outside gene matches: 8. This CDR3 contains 17 residues. CDR3 nucleotides: TGTGCCAGCAGTAAACAGGGGCTTGTATCTGGGGCCAACGTCCTGACTTTC. This translates into CASSKQGLVSGANVLTF.

V and J are TRBV7-8 and TRBJ2-5; D perhaps matches TRBD1 (6 bases). The end of the DNA fits TRBJ2-7 better, so the J call may be wrong. Germline CDR1 reads SGHVS; CDR2 reads FQNEAQ. This CDR3 has 14 amino acids. CDR3 loop: CASSSGDLNYEQYF. CDR3 sequence (DNA): TGTGCCAGCAGCTCAGGGGATCTAAACTACGAGCAGTACTTC.

The chain couples TRBV28 to TRBJ2-1, with a possible D match to TRBD1 (5 bases). Germline V gives CDR1 MDHEN, CDR2 SYDVKM. V was cut by 5 bases and J by 3 bases, with 14 bases left in between. The CDR3 spans 15 residues. CDR3 sequence (DNA): TGTGCCAGCAGTCGGACACCTGTGCGCTACAATGAGCAGTTCTTC. Translated: CASSRTPVRYNEQFF.

The rearrangement uses TRBV7-6 and TRBJ2-1, with 13 bases that match TRBD2. From germline, CDR1 is SGHVS and CDR2 FNYEAQ. J gave up 6 bases and V 5 bases, and 7 bases lay outside the gene matches. The CDR3 consists of 16 residues. The CDR3 loop reads CASSILAGGPVNEQFF. DNA for the CDR3: TGTGCCAGCAGCATACTAGCGGGAGGGCCCGTCAATGAGCAGTTCTTC.

Here the CDR3 DNA reads TGTGCCAGCAGTGAAGCGACGGGGACAGGTCAAGAGACCCAGTACTTC. Translated: CASSEATGTGQETQYF. The V and J genes are TRBV6-1 and TRBJ2-5, with TRBD1 matching 8 bases. The V segment lost 0 bases and the J segment 2 bases; nucleotides outside the gene matches: 5. This CDR3 region has 16 residues. Germline V CDR1 and CDR2: MNHNS, SASEGT.